Listed here is a single TCR beta chain. TCRdb re-derived calls from the RT-PCR reads in MiXCR, one entry per CDR3 protein. The sample has about 680,000 distinct CDR3 sequences, more than 13% seen once. The source of this sequence is a female donor in good health, serving as a healthy control. Sequenced material: memory CD4+ T cells from blood.

CDR3 sequence (DNA): TGCGCCAGCAGCTTAAGGCCACAGGGGGCGTACACTGAAGCTTTCTTT. Protein product: CASSLRPQGAYTEAFF. This chain joins TRBV5-1 and TRBJ1-1, with 9 bases aligning to TRBD1. Per germline, CDR1 SGHRS and CDR2 YFSETQ. After removal of 2 bases from V and 3 bases from J, the junction contained 8 bases not matched to a gene. The CDR3 is 16 amino acids.